This TCR beta chain came from a study of shared clonotypes between healthy human individuals. CD45RO-negative CD8 cells positively selected for CCR7 made up the naive population, which excluded terminally differentiated effector memory CD45RA+ cells. Profiled with immunoSEQ multiplex PCR; TCRdb holds only in-frame clones, not every one. The sample shows about 1,800,000 clones, roughly 94% of them seen only once. The sequencing sample was made of naive CD8+ T cells sorted from blood. The TCR was taken from a man in his late teens or twenties in good health.

Here the CDR3 DNA reads TGTGCCAGCAGGATGGAGAGCTCCTATAATTCACCCCTCCACTTT. Protein product: CASRMESSYNSPLHF. The J gene is TRBJ1-6, the V gene TRBV28; D remains ambiguous. V lost 6 bases, J lost 0 bases, and 9 bases lay in between. This CDR3 contains 15 residues. Germline loops: CDR1 MDHEN, CDR2 SYDVKM.